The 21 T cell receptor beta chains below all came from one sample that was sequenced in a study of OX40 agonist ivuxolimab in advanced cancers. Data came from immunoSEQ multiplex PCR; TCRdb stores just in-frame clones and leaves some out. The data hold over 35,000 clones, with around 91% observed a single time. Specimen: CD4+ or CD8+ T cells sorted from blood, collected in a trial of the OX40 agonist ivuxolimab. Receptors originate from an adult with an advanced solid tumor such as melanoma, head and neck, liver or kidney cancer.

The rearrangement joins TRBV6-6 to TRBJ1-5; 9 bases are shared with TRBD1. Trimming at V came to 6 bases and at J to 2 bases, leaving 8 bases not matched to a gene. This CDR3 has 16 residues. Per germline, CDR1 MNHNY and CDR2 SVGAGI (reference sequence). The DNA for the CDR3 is TGTGCCAGCAGAACCACGGACAGGGGTGGCAATCAGCCCCAGCATTTT. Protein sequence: CASRTTDRGGNQPQHF.

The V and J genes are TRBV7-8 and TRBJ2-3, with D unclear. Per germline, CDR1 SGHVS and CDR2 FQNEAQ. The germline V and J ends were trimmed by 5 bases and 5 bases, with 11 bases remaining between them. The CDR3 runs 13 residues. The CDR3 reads CASSPSPGDTQYF. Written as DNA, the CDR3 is TGTGCCAGCAGCCCCTCCCCGGGAGATACGCAGTATTTT. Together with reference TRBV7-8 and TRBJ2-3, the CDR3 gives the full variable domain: GAGVSQSPRYKVAKRGQDVALRCDPISGHVSLFWYQQALGQGPEFLTYFQNEAQLDKSGLPSDRFFAERPEGSVSTLKIQRTQQEDSAVYLCASSPSPGDTQYFGPGTRLTVL.

CDR3 amino acids: CASSVPGLQTFF. CDR3 coding DNA: TGTGCCAGTAGTGTCCCTGGGCTACAGACTTTCTTT. The J gene is TRBJ1-1, the V gene TRBV19; the D is unclear. The germline V and J ends were trimmed by 5 bases and 12 bases, with 16 bases remaining between them. Per the germline V gene, CDR1 is LNHDA and CDR2 is SQIVND (reference sequence). The CDR3 runs to 12 residues.

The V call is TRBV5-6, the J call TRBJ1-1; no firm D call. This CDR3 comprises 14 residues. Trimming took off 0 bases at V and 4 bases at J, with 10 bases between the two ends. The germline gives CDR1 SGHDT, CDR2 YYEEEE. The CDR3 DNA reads TGTGCCAGCAGCTTGGCAGTGGTCGGCACTGAAGCTTTCTTT. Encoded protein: CASSLAVVGTEAFF.

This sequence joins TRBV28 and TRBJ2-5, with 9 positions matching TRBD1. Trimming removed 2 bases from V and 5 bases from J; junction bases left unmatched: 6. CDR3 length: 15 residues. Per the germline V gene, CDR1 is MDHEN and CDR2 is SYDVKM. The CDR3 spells CASSLGTGSWETQYF. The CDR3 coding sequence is TGTGCCAGCAGTTTAGGGACAGGGAGCTGGGAGACCCAGTACTTC.

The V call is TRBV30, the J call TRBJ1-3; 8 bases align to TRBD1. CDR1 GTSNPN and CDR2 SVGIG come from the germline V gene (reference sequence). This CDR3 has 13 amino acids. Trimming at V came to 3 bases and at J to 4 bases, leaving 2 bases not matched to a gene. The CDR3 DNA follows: TGTGCCTGGAGCGGACAGGGAGGAAACACCATATATTTT. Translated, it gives CAWSGQGGNTIYF.

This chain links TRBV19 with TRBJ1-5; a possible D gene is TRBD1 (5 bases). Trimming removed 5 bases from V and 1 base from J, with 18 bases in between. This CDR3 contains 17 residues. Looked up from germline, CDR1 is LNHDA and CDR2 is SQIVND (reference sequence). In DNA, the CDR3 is TGTGCCAGTAGTCACCGAGGGGCAGCCATGAGCAATCAGCCCCAGCATTTT. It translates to CASSHRGAAMSNQPQHF.

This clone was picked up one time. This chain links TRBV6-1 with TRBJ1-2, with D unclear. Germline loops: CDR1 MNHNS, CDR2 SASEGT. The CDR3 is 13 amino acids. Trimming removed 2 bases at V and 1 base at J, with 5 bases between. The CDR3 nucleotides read TGTGCCAGCAGTGAAAGTTATAACTATGGCTACACCTTC. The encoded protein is CASSESYNYGYTF.

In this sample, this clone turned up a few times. CDR3 sequence reads: CASSQNFGGNDEAFF. In DNA form, the CDR3 reads TGCGCCAGCAGCCAAAATTTTGGTGGGAACGATGAAGCTTTCTTT. The V gene is TRBV4-3, the J gene TRBJ1-1, with unresolved D. Germline-derived CDR1 and CDR2 are LGHNA and YSLEER. This CDR3 has 15 residues. V lost 2 bases and J lost 7, with 17 bases in between.

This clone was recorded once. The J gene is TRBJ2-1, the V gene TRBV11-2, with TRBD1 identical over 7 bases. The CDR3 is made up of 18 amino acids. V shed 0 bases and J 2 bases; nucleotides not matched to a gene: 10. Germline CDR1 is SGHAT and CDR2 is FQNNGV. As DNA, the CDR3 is TGTGCCAGCAGCTTAGATCCCTACACAGGGGCCCCCTACAATGAGCAGTTCTTC. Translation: CASSLDPYTGAPYNEQFF.

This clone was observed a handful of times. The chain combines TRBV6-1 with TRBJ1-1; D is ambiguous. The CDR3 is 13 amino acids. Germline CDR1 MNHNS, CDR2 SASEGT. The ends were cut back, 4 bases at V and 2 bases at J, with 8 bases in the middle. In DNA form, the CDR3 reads TGTGCCAGCAGTGGGGAACCTAACACTGAAGCTTTCTTT. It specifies CASSGEPNTEAFF.

CDR3 in amino acids: CASRGDGYYGYTF. The CDR3 bases are TGTGCCAGCAGGGGGGACGGGTACTATGGCTACACCTTC. The chain combines TRBV19 with TRBJ1-2, with 7 bases fitting TRBD1. CDR3 length equals 13 residues. The germline gives CDR1 LNHDA, CDR2 SQIVND (reference sequence). Trimming took 9 bases from V and 3 from J; bases not matched to a gene: 7.

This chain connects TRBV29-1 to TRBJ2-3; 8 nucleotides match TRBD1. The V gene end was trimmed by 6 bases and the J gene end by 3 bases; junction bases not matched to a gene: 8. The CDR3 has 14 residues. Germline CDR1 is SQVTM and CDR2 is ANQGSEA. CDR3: CSVRQGFGTDTQYF. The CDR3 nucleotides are TGCAGCGTGAGACAGGGGTTCGGTACAGATACGCAGTATTTT.

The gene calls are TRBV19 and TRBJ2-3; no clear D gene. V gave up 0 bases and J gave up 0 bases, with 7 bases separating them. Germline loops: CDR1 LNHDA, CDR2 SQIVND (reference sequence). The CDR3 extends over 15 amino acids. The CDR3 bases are TGTGCCAGTAGTATAGACCAGGATAGCACAGATACGCAGTATTTT. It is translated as CASSIDQDSTDTQYF.

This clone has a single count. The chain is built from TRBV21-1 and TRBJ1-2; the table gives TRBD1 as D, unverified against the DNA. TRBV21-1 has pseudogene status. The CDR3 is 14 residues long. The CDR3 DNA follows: TGTGCCAGCAGCAAAGACAGGGAAAAAGAAGGCTACACCTTC. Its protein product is CASSKDREKEGYTF.

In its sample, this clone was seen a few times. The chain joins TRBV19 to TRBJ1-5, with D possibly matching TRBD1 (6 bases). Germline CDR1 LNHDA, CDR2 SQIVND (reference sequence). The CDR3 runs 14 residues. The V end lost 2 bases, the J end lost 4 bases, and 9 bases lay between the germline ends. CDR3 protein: CASSILDRNQPQHF. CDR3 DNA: TGTGCCAGTAGTATACTCGACAGGAATCAGCCCCAGCATTTT.

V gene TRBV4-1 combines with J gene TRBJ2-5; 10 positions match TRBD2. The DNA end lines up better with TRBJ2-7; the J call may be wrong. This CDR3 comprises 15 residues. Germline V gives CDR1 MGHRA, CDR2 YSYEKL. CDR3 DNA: TGCGCCAGCTCTGGGAGAGAGACTAGCGGGTACGAGCAGTACTTC. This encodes CASSGRETSGYEQYF.

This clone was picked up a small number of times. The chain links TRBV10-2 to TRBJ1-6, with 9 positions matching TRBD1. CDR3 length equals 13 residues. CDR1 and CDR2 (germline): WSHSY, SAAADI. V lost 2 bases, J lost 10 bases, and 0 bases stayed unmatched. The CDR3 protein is CASSETGGSPLHF. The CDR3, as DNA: TGCGCCAGCAGTGAGACAGGGGGCTCACCCCTCCACTTT.

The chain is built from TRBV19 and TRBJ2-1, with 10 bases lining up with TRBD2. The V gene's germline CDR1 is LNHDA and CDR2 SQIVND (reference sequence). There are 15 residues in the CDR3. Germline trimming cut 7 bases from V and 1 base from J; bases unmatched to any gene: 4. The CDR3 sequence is CASNVAGGSYNEQFF. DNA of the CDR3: TGTGCCAGTAACGTAGCGGGAGGATCCTACAATGAGCAGTTCTTC.

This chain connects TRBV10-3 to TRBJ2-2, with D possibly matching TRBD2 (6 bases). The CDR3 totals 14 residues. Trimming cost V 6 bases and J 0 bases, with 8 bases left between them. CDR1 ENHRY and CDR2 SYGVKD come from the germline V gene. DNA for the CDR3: TGTGCCATCAGCCGGGAGCCGAACACCGGGGAGCTGTTTTTT. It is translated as CAISREPNTGELFF.

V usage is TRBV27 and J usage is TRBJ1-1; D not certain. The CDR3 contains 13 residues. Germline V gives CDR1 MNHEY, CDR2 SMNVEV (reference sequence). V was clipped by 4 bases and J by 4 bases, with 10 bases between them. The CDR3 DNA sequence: TGTGCCAGCAGTTCTGGACTGGCCACTGAAGCTTTCTTT. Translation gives CASSSGLATEAFF.